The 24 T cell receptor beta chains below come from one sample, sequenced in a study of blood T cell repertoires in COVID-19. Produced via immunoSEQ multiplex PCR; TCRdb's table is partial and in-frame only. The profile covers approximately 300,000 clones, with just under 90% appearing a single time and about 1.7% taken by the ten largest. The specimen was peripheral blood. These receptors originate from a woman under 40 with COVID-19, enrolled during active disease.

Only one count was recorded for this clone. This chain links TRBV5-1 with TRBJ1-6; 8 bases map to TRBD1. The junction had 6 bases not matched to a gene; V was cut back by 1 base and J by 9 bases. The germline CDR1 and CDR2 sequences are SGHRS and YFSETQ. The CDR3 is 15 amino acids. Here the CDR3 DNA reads TGCGCCAGCAGCTTGTCGCAGGGGGCAAGTTCACCCCTCCACTTT. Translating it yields CASSLSQGASSPLHF.

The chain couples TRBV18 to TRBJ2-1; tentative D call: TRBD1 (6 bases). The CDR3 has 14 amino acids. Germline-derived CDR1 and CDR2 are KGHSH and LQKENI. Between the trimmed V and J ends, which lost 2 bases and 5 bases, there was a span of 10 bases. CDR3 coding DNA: TGTGCCAGCTCACCAACTACAGGGAACAATGAGCAGTTCTTC. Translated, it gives CASSPTTGNNEQFF.

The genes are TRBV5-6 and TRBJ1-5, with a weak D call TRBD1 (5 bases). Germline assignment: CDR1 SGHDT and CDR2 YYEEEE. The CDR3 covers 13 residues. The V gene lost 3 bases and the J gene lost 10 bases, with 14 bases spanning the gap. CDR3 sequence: CASSWGRGFPQHF. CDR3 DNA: TGTGCCAGCAGCTGGGGGAGGGGTTTCCCCCAGCATTTT. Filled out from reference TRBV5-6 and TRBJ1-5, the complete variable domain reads DAGVTQSPTHLIKTRGQQVTLRCSPKSGHDTVSWYQQALGQGPQFIFQYYEEEERQRGNFPDRFSGHQFPNYSSELNVNALLLGDSALYLCASSWGRGFPQHFGDGTRLSIL.

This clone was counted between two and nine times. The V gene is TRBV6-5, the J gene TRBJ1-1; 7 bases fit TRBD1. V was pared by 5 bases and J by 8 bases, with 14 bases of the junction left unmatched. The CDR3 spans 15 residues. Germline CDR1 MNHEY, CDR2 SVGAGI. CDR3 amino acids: CASSNYRQGSKEAFF. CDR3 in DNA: TGTGCCAGCAGTAACTACAGACAGGGTAGTAAGGAAGCTTTCTTT.

The DNA of the CDR3 is TGTGCCAGCAGTCCGGACGGGGGGTGGACTGAAGCTTTCTTT. The encoded protein is CASSPDGGWTEAFF. V is TRBV6-5 and J is TRBJ1-1, with D possibly TRBD1 on 5 matching bases. The CDR3 is 14 amino acids. Germline CDR1 reads MNHEY; CDR2 reads SVGAGI. The V gene lost 5 bases and the J gene lost 5 bases, with 15 bases spanning the gap.

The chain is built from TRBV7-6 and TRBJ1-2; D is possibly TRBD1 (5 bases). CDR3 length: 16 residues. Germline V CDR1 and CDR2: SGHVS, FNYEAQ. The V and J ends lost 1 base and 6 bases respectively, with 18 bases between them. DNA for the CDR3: TGTGCCAGCAGCTTAGAGGTTGGGTTAGGGGTAGATGGCTACACCTTC. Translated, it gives CASSLEVGLGVDGYTF.

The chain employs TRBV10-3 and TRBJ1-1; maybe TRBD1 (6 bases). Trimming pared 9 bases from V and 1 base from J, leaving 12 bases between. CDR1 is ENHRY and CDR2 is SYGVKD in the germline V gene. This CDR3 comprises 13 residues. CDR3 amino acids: CAISPQGNTEAFF. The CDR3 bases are TGTGCCATAAGTCCACAGGGGAACACTGAAGCTTTCTTT.

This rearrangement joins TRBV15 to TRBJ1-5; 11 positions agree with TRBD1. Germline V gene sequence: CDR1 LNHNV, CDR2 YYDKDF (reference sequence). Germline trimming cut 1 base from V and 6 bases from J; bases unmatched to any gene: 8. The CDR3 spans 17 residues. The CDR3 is CATSRGRDRGRGQPQHF. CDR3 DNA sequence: TGTGCCACCAGCAGAGGCCGGGACAGGGGGAGGGGTCAGCCCCAGCATTTT.

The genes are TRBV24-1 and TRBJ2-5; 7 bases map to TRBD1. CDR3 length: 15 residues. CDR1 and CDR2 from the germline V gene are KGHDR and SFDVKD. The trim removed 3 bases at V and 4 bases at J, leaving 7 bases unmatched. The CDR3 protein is CATSDPHRGRETQYF. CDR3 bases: TGTGCCACCAGTGATCCCCACAGGGGACGAGAGACCCAGTACTTC.

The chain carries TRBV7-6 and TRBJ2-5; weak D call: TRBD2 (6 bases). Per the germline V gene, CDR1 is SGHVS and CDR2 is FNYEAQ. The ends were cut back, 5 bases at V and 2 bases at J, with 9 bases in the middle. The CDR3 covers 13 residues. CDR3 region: CASSPGLQETQYF. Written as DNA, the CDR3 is TGTGCCAGCAGCCCCGGACTACAAGAGACCCAGTACTTC.

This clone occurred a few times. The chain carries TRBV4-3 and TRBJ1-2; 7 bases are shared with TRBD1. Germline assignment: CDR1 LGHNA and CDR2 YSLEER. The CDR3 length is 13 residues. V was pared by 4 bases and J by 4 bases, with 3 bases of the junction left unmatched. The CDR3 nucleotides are TGCGCCAGCAGCCGGGACAGCCTCTATGGCTACACCTTC. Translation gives CASSRDSLYGYTF.

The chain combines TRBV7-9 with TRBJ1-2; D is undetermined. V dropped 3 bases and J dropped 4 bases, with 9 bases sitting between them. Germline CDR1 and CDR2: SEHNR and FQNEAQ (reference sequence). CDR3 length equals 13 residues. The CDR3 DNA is TGTGCCAGCAGCTTCGAGTTTTCCTATGGCTACACCTTC. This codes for CASSFEFSYGYTF.

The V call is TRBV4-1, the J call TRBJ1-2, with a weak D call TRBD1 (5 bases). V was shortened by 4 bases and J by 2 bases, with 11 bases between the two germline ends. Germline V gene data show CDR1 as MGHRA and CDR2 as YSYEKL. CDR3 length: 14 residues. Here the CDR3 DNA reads TGCGCCAGCAGCCCCTTGGGGGGGAACTATGGCTACACCTTC. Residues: CASSPLGGNYGYTF.

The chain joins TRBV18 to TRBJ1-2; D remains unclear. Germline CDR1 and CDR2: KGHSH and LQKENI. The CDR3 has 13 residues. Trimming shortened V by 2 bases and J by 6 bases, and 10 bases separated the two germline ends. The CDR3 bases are TGTGCCAGCTCACCAGGGAGGGAGCATGGCTACACCTTC. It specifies CASSPGREHGYTF.

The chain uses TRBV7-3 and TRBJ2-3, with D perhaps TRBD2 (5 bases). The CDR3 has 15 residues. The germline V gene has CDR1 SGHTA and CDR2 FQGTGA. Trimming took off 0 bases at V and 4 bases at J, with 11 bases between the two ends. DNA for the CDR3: TGTGCCAGCAGCTTAACGCTAGTGCGGGCAGATACGCAGTATTTT. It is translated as CASSLTLVRADTQYF.

The CDR3 protein is CAISSGQDNYGYTF. CDR3 DNA: TGTGCCATCAGCTCGGGACAGGATAACTATGGCTACACCTTC. The chain joins TRBV10-3 to TRBJ1-2; the match to TRBD1 covers 8 bases. There are 14 residues in the CDR3. Trimming took 6 bases from V and 1 from J; bases not matched to a gene: 4. CDR1 and CDR2 from the germline V gene are ENHRY and SYGVKD.

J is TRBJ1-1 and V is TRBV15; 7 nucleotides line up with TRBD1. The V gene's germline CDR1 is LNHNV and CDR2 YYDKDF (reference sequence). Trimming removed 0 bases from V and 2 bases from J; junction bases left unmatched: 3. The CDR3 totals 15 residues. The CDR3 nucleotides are TGTGCCACCAGCAGAGAGCAGGGGGTTAACACTGAAGCTTTCTTT. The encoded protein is CATSREQGVNTEAFF.

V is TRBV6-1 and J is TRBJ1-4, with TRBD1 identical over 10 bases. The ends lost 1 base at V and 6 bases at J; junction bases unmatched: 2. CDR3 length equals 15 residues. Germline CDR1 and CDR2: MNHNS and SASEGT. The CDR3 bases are TGTGCCAGCAGTGAAGGGGGACAGGGGTATGAAAAACTGTTTTTT. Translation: CASSEGGQGYEKLFF.

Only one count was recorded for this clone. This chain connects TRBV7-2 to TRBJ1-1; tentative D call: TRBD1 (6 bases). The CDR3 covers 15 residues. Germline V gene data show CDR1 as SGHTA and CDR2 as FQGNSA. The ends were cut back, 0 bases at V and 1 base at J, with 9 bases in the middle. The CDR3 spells CASSLAGARNTEAFF. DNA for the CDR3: TGTGCCAGCAGCTTAGCGGGGGCCCGGAACACTGAAGCTTTCTTT.

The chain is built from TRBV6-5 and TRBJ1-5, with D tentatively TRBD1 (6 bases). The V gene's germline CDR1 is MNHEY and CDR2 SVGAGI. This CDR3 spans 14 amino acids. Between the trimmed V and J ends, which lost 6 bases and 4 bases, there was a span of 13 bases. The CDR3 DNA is TGTGCCAGCAGGGACAGACTGACGAATCAGCCCCAGCATTTT. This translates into CASRDRLTNQPQHF.

Here the CDR3 reads CSAQFGGYEQYF. CDR3 DNA sequence: TGCAGCGCCCAATTCGGGGGGTACGAGCAGTACTTC. This chain joins TRBV29-1 and TRBJ2-7; 7 nucleotides agree with TRBD2. This CDR3 region has 12 residues. Germline CDR1 and CDR2: SQVTM and ANQGSEA. The junction had 7 bases not matched to a gene; V was cut back by 7 bases and J by 4 bases.

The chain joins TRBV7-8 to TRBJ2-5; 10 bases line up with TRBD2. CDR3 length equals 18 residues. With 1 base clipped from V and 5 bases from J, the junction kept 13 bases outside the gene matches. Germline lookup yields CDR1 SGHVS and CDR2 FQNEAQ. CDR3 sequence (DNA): TGTGCCAGCAGCTTAGTAGTAGCGGGGGGTCCGAAGTCGGAGACCCAGTACTTC. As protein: CASSLVVAGGPKSETQYF.

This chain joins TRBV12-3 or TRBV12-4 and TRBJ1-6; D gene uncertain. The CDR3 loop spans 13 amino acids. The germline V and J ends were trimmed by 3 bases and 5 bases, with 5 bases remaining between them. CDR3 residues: CASSFSHNSPLHF. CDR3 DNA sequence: TGTGCCAGCAGTTTTAGCCATAATTCACCCCTCCACTTT.

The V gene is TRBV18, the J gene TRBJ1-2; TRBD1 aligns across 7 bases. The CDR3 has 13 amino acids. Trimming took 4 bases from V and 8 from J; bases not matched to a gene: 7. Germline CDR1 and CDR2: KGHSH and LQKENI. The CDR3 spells CASSLGQSGGYTF. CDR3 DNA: TGTGCCAGCTCACTGGGACAGAGCGGGGGCTACACCTTC.